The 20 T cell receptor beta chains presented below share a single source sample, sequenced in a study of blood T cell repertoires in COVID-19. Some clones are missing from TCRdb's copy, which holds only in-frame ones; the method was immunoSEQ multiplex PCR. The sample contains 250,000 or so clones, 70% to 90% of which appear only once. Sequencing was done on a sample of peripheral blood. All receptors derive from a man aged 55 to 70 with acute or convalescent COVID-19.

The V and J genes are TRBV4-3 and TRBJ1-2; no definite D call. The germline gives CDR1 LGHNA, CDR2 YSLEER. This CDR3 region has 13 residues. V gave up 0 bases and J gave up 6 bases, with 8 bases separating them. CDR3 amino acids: CASSQERNNGYTF. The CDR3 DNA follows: TGCGCCAGCAGCCAAGAGCGGAATAATGGCTACACCTTC.

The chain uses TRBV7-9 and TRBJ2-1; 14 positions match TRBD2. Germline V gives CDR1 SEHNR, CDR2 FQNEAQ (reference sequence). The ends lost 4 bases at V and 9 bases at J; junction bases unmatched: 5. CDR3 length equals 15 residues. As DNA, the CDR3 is TGTGCCAGCAGCTCGGGACTAGCGGGAGAAGGTGAGCAGTTCTTC. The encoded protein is CASSSGLAGEGEQFF.

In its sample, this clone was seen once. The DNA for the CDR3 is TGTGCCAGCAACCTACAGGGCTGGGGGGGCTACACCTTC. Translation: CASNLQGWGGYTF. The rearrangement links TRBV7-2 to TRBJ1-2; perhaps TRBD1 as D (6 bases). In germline, CDR1 is SGHTA, CDR2 FQGNSA. The CDR3 sequence is 13 residues long. Trimming stripped 7 bases from V and 8 bases from J, with 17 bases between.

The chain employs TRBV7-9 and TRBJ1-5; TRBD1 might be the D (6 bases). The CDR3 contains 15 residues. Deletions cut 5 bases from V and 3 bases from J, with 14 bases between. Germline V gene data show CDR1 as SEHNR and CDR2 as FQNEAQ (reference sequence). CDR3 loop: CASSPSGAYNQPQHF. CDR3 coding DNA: TGTGCCAGCAGCCCGTCAGGGGCCTACAATCAGCCCCAGCATTTT.

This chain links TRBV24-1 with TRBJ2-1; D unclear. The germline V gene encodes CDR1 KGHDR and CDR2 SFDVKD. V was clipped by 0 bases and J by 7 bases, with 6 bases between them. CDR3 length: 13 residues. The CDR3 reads CATSDLRRNEQFF. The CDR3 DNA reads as TGTGCCACCAGTGATTTGAGGCGGAATGAGCAGTTCTTC.

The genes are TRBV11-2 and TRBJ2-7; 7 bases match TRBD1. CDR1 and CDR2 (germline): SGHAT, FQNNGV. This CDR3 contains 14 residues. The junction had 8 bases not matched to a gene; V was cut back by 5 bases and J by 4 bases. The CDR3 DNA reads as TGTGCCAGCAGCACCTACAGGGGAGTTTACGAGCAGTACTTC. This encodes CASSTYRGVYEQYF.

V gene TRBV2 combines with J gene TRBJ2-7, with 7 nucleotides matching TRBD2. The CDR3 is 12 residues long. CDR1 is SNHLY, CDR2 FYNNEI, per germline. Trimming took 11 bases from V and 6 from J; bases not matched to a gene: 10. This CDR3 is CAGGRENGEQYF. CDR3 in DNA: TGTGCCGGCGGGCGGGAGAATGGCGAGCAGTACTTC.

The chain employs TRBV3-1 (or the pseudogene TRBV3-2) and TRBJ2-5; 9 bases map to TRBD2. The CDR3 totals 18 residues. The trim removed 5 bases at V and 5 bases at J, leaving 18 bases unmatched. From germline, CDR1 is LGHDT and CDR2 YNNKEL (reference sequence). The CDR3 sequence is CASSTTQPVAGVGETQYF. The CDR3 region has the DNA TGTGCCAGCAGCACAACCCAACCCGTAGCGGGAGTCGGGGAGACCCAGTACTTC.

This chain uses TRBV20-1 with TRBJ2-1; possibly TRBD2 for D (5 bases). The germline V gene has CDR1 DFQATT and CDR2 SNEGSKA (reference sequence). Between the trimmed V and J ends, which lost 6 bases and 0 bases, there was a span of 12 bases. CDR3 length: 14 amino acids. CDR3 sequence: CSASSESSYNEQFF. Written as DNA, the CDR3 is TGCAGTGCGAGTAGCGAGAGCTCCTACAATGAGCAGTTCTTC.

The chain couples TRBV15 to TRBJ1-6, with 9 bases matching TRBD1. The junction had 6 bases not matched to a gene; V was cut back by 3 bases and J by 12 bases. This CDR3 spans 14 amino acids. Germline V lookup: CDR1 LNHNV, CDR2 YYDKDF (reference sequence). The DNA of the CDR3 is TGTGCCACCAGCAGGGACAGGGGATTCCGACCCCTCCACTTT. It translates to CATSRDRGFRPLHF.

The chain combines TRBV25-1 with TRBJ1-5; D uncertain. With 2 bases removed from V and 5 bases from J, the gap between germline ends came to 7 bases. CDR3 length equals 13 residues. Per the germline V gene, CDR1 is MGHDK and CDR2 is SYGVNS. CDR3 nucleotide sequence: TGTGCCAGCAGTGAAGGCCTCCATCAGCCCCAGCATTTT. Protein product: CASSEGLHQPQHF.

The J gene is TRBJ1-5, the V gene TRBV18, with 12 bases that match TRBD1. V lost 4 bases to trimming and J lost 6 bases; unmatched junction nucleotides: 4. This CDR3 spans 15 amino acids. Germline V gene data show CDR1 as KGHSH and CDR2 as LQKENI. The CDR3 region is CASSLGTGGLQPQHF. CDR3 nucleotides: TGTGCCAGCTCACTGGGGACAGGGGGCCTTCAGCCCCAGCATTTT.

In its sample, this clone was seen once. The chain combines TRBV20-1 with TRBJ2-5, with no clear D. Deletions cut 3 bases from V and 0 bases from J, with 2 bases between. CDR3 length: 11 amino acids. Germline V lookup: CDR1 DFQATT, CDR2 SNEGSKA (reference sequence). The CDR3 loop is CSASDQETQYF. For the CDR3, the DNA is TGCAGTGCTAGCGACCAAGAGACCCAGTACTTC.

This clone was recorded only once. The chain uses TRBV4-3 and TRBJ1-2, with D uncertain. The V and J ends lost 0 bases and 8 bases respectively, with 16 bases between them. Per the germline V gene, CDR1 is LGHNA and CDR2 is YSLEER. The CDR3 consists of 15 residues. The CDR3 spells CASSQDWLTGGGYTF. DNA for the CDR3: TGCGCCAGCAGCCAAGATTGGCTCACCGGCGGGGGCTACACCTTC.

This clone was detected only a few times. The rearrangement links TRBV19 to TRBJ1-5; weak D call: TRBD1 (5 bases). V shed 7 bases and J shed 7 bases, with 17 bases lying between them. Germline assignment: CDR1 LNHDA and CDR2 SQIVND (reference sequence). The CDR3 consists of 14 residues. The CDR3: CASTRDSRSQPQHF. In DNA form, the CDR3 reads TGTGCCAGTACCCGGGACTCGAGGAGCCAGCCCCAGCATTTT.

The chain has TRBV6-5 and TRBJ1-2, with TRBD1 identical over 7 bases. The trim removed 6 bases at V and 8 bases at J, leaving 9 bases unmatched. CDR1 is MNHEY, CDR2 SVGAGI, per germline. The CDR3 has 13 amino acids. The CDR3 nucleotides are TGTGCCAGCAGCCGGGACAGCGTTATCGGCTACACCTTC. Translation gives CASSRDSVIGYTF.

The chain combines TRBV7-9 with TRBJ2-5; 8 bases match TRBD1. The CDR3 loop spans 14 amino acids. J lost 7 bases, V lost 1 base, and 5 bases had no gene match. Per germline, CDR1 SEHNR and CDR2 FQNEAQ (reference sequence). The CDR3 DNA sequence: TGTGCCAGCAGCTTAGTAGGACAGGGCGGGACCCAGTACTTC. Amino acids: CASSLVGQGGTQYF.

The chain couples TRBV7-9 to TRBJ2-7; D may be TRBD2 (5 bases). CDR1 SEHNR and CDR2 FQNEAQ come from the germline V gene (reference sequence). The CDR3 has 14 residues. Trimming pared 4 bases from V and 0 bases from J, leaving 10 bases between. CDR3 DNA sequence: TGTGCCAGCAGCTCGGGGTTCAGCTCCTACGAGCAGTACTTC. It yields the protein CASSSGFSSYEQYF.

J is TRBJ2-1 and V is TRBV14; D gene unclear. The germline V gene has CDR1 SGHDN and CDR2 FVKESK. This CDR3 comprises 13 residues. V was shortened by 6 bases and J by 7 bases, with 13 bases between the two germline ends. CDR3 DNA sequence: TGTGCCAGCAGTCCCCGGAAGGAGAATGAGCAGTTCTTC. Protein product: CASSPRKENEQFF.

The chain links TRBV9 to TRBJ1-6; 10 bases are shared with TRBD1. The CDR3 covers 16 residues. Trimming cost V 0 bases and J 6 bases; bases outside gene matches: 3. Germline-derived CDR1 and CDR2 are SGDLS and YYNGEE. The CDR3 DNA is TGTGCCAGCAGCGTAGGGGGGACAGGGGTTAATTCACCCCTCCACTTT. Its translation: CASSVGGTGVNSPLHF.